This record covers a single TCR beta chain. This record belongs to a study of shared clonotypes between healthy human individuals. Clones were sequenced by immunoSEQ multiplex PCR, and TCRdb holds only the in-frame ones, with some missing. The sample records hundreds of thousands of clones, 95% to 98% being singletons. The V and J ends lost 4 bases and 5 bases, in that order; junction bases with no gene match: 8. From germline, CDR1 is KGHSH and CDR2 LQKENI. CDR3 length: 16 amino acids. Naive CD8 cells were CD45RO-negative, positively selected for CCR7, excluding terminally differentiated effector memory CD45RA+ cells.

Material for sequencing was naive CD8+ T cells sorted from blood. The chain employs TRBV18 and TRBJ2-5, with 12 bases that match TRBD1. This TCR was sampled from a man aged 30-40 years in good health. Here the CDR3 DNA reads TGTGCCAGCTCACGAGCCGGGACAGGGGGCGTGGAGACCCAGTACTTC. It specifies CASSRAGTGGVETQYF.